This entry lists 2 T cell receptor beta chains sequenced from one sample in a study of tumor-infiltrating lymphocytes in primary liver carcinoma. Total RNA (around 500 ng) served as template for TCR beta cDNA synthesis primed by a constant-region primer. Three-round nested multiplex PCR performed with slightly modified ARM-PCR produced the TCR beta libraries. For approximately 11 cycles apiece, the opening two PCR rounds ran with TRBV1-TRBV30 forward primers and a C-beta reverse primer. MiXCR, run by TCRdb on the multiplex PCR reads, gives a single entry per CDR3 protein. This table has 70,000 to 95,000 distinct CDR3 sequences, 60% to 80% appearing once. From around 20-30 mg of unsorted bulk tissue, DNA and RNA were co-extracted together. The sample taken for sequencing was liver tumor tissue from sampling region 4. Documented subset: tumor region T4, right-lateral pole. The receptors derive from a man aged 35 to 55 with primary liver carcinoma and hepatitis B virus infection.

As for this clonotype: An end of the junction does not agree with germline; a read error may underlie this. The chain links TRBV11-2 to TRBJ2-7; no clear D gene. Per germline, CDR1 SGHAT and CDR2 FQNNGV. The CDR3 spans 13 residues. In nucleotides, the CDR3 is TGTGCCAGCAGCTTAGGAGGCGGTTACGCGCAGTACTTC. It is translated as CASSLGGGYAQYF.

Remarks on this clonotype: A junction boundary mismatches the germline segment, possibly from a read error. The rearrangement joins TRBV11-2 to TRBJ2-3, with a possible D match to TRBD2 (5 bases). Per germline, CDR1 SGHAT and CDR2 FQNNGV. CDR3 size: 14 residues. In nucleotides, the CDR3 is TGTGCTAGCAGCTTTCGGGATAGCACAGATACGCAGTGTTTT. Translating gives CASSFRDSTDTQCF.